A single sample is the source of the 9 T cell receptor beta chains below, sequenced in a study of cytomegalovirus exposure and HLA in healthy donors. PCR employed 60 Vbeta and 13 Jbeta primers. The data were produced by immunoSEQ multiplex PCR, yet TCRdb's version contains in-frame clones alone and is incomplete. This sample has 90,000 to 120,000 clones, with 60% to 85% found just once. The specimen sequenced was PBMCs. The receptors shown here come from a woman between 18 and 29 years old in good health and CMV-seropositive.

The count of this clone is one. The gene calls are TRBV30 and TRBJ2-3, with TRBD2 matching 7 bases. The CDR3 covers 17 residues. Germline loops: CDR1 GTSNPN, CDR2 SVGIG (reference sequence). Trimming took 1 base from V and 0 from J; bases not matched to a gene: 10. DNA of the CDR3: TGTGCCTGGAGTGCCCAGCTAGCGGTGACTAGCACAGATACGCAGTATTTT. Its translation: CAWSAQLAVTSTDTQYF.

The V call is TRBV5-4, the J call TRBJ2-7; D is possibly TRBD2 (5 bases). This CDR3 has 12 residues. The V gene lost 3 bases and the J gene lost 4 bases, with 8 bases spanning the gap. Germline V gene data show CDR1 as SGHNT and CDR2 as YYREEE (reference sequence). The CDR3 reads CASSSTGYEQYF. The CDR3 nucleotides read TGTGCCAGCAGCTCGACGGGATACGAGCAGTACTTC. The variable domain in full, completed from reference TRBV5-4 and TRBJ2-7, reads ETGVTQSPTHLIKTRGQQVTLRCSSQSGHNTVSWYQQALGQGPQFIFQYYREEENGRGNFPPRFSGLQFPNYSSELNVNALELDDSALYLCASSSTGYEQYFGPGTRLTVT.

The chain couples TRBV10-3 to TRBJ1-5; weak D call: TRBD1 (6 bases). CDR1 and CDR2 from the germline V gene are ENHRY and SYGVKD. Trimming took off 5 bases at V and 6 bases at J, with 17 bases between the two ends. The CDR3 spans 15 residues. The CDR3 reads CAISPTGTSSQPQHF. The CDR3 nucleotides read TGTGCCATCAGTCCTACAGGGACGTCCAGTCAGCCCCAGCATTTT.

The DNA of the CDR3 is TGTGCCAGCAAGTCCCAAGGGGCGGGAGGGAAAGAGACCCAGTACTTC. This sequence encodes CASKSQGAGGKETQYF. The gene calls are TRBV13 and TRBJ2-5; 9 bases align to TRBD2. Trimming took 7 bases from V and 3 from J; bases not matched to a gene: 12. CDR3 length equals 16 residues. Germline CDR1 reads PRHDT; CDR2 reads FYEKMQ (reference sequence). Full variable domain (outside the CDR3, taken from reference TRBV13 and TRBJ2-5): AAGVIQSPRHLIKEKRETATLKCYPIPRHDTVYWYQQGPGQDPQFLISFYEKMQSDKGSIPDRFSAQQFSDYHSELNMSSLELGDSALYFCASKSQGAGGKETQYFGPGTRLLVL.

A single count supports this clone. The V gene is TRBV5-3, the J gene TRBJ2-7; no clear D. TRBV5-3 carries the ORF label, with uncertain function. V was cut by 3 bases and J by 3 bases, with 19 bases left in between. CDR3 length: 16 amino acids. The CDR3 reads CARSSPCFRLYYEQYF. The CDR3 bases are TGTGCCAGAAGCTCTCCTTGCTTTAGACTCTACTACGAGCAGTACTTC.

This clone has just one count. The rearrangement joins TRBV6-6 to TRBJ1-5; 8 bases map to TRBD1. The V and J ends lost 6 bases and 7 bases, in that order; junction bases with no gene match: 14. CDR1 MNHNY and CDR2 SVGAGI come from the germline V gene (reference sequence). The CDR3 runs to 16 residues. CDR3 DNA: TGTGCCAGCAGATACGCGACAGGGGATAGGGAGCAGCCCCAGCATTTT. It specifies CASRYATGDREQPQHF.

The V gene is TRBV10-2, the J gene TRBJ2-4; tentative D call: TRBD2 (5 bases). The CDR3 is 15 amino acids. V was clipped by 2 bases and J by 3 bases, with 11 bases between them. Germline lookup yields CDR1 WSHSY and CDR2 SAAADI. CDR3 nucleotides: TGCGCCAGCAGTGAGGCCTCGGGGTACAAAAACATTCAGTACTTC. As protein: CASSEASGYKNIQYF.

The chain has TRBV5-1 and TRBJ2-2; 7 bases agree with TRBD1. The CDR3 runs 14 residues. V shed 5 bases and J 3 bases; nucleotides not matched to a gene: 4. Per germline, CDR1 SGHRS and CDR2 YFSETQ. The CDR3, as DNA: TGCGCCAGCAGTACAGGGGTGGACACCGGGGAGCTGTTTTTT. It specifies CASSTGVDTGELFF.

V usage is TRBV29-1 and J usage is TRBJ1-1, with D tentatively TRBD1 (6 bases). V shed 7 bases and J shed 1 base, with 13 bases lying between them. The germline CDR1 and CDR2 sequences are SQVTM and ANQGSEA. The CDR3 has 13 amino acids. The CDR3 sequence is CSAPGARNTEAFF. CDR3 nucleotides: TGCAGCGCCCCAGGGGCGCGGAACACTGAAGCTTTCTTT. Full variable domain (outside the CDR3, taken from reference TRBV29-1 and TRBJ1-1): SAVISQKPSRDICQRGTSLTIQCQVDSQVTMMFWYRQQPGQSLTLIATANQGSEATYESGFVIDKFPISRPNLTFSTLTVSNMSPEDSSIYLCSAPGARNTEAFFGQGTRLTVV.